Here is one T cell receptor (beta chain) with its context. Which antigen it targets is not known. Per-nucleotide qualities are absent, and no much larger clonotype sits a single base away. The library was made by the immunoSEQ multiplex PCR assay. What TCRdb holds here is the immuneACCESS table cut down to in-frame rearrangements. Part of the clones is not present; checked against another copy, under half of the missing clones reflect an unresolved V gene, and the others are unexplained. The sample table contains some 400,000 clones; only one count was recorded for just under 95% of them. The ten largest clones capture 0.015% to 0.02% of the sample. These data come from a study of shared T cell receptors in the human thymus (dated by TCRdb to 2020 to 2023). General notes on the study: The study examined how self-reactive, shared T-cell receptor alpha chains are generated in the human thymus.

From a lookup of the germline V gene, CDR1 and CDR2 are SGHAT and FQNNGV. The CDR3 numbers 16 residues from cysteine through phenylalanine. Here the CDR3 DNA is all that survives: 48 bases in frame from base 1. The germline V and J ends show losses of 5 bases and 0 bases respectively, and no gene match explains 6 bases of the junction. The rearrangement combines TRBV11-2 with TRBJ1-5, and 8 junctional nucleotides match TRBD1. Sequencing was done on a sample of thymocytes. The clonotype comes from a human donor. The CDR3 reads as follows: CASSPEDRDSNQPQHF. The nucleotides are TGTGCCAGCAGCCCCGAGGACAGGGATAGCAATCAGCCCCAGCATTTT.